Listed below are T cell receptor beta chains from one sample, sequenced in a study of beta chain features in type 1 diabetes. TCRdb keeps only in-frame clones here, not all; method: immunoSEQ multiplex PCR. The sample gives 200,000 to 250,000 clones, around 9.9% of which show up once; 1% to 1.5% is in the top ten. The sequencing input was central memory CD4+ T cells from blood. The receptor source for this set is a man aged 18 to 30 in good health. CDR3s include the opening cysteine and the closing phenylalanine or tryptophan. The D gene is left open where the match is weak. Where a row states a size, it is once, few, many or the class of an expanded clone; other rows omit it.

size	D	J	length	V	CDR3	DNA
NA	NA	TRBJ1-1	13	TRBV30	CAWRAPWATEAFF	TGTGCCTGGAGAGCACCCTGGGCCACTGAAGCTTTCTTT
NA	TRBD1	TRBJ1-1	14	TRBV30	CAWSDGTGGTEAFF	TGTGCCTGGAGTGACGGGACAGGGGGCACTGAAGCTTTCTTT
few	NA	TRBJ2-1	13	TRBV5-1	CASSVLSYNEQFF	TGCGCCAGCAGCGTACTCTCCTACAATGAGCAGTTCTTC
few	TRBD1	TRBJ2-7	16	TRBV5-4	CASSLAPDRSSYEQYF	TGTGCCAGCAGCTTGGCCCCGGACAGGAGCTCCTACGAGCAGTACTTC
few	TRBD1	TRBJ2-7	13	TRBV7-2	CASSLTGDYEQYF	TGTGCCAGCAGCTTGACAGGGGATTACGAGCAGTACTTC
few	TRBD2	TRBJ2-5	15	TRBV9	CASSVEPSGRQTQYF	TGTGCCAGCAGCGTAGAGCCTAGCGGGAGACAGACCCAGTACTTC
NA	TRBD2	TRBJ2-5	15	TRBV19	CASSVMSSGAETQYF	TGTGCCAGTAGTGTGATGTCAAGCGGGGCGGAGACCCAGTACTTC
few	NA	TRBJ1-5	12	TRBV6-6	CASSRDSQPQHF	TGTGCCAGCAGCCGCGATAGTCAGCCCCAGCATTTT
many	NA	TRBJ1-2	15	TRBV10-3	CAISEMQGRNYGYTF	TGTGCCATCAGTGAGATGCAGGGCCGGAACTATGGCTACACCTTC
NA	NA	TRBJ1-2	13	TRBV5-1	CASSLPDHYGYTF	TGCGCCAGCAGCTTGCCCGACCACTATGGCTACACCTTC
few	NA	TRBJ2-1	14	TRBV28	CASSPSRSMREQFF	TGTGCCAGCAGTCCCTCCCGGAGCATGCGAGAGCAGTTCTTC
many	NA	TRBJ1-2	12	TRBV6-6	CASSQDRGGYTF	TGTGCCAGCAGTCAGGACAGAGGCGGCTACACCTTC
NA	NA	TRBJ2-3	11	TRBV6-5	CASRHTDTQYF	TGTGCCAGCAGACACACAGATACGCAGTATTTT
few	TRBD1	TRBJ1-5	15	TRBV5-6	CASSLAGTGRQPQHF	TGTGCCAGCAGCTTGGCCGGGACAGGGAGGCAGCCCCAGCATTTT
few	NA	TRBJ2-1	13	TRBV5-1	CASSPDSYNEQFF	TGCGCCAGCAGCCCGGACAGTTACAATGAGCAGTTCTTC
few	TRBD2	TRBJ2-2	14	TRBV9	CASSPGLAGKELFF	TGTGCCAGCAGCCCGGGACTAGCGGGGAAGGAGCTGTTTTTT
NA	NA	TRBJ1-1	12	TRBV7-9	CASSPVGREAFF	TGTGCCAGCAGCCCCGTGGGTCGAGAGGCTTTCTTT
few	NA	TRBJ1-4	13	TRBV29-1	CSVTGTQRGKLFF	TGCAGCGTCACCGGGACTCAGAGGGGAAAACTGTTTTTT
few	NA	TRBJ2-7	13	TRBV19	CASSKQSSYEQYF	TGTGCCAGTAGTAAGCAGAGCTCCTACGAGCAGTACTTC
few	NA	TRBJ2-1	17	TRBV18	CASAPSQGQILDNEQFF	TGTGCCAGCGCACCGTCTCAGGGGCAGATACTGGACAATGAGCAGTTCTTC
NA	NA	TRBJ2-3	15	TRBV5-1	CASSFIGTSTDTQYF	TGCGCCAGCAGCTTCATCGGGACTAGCACAGATACGCAGTATTTT
NA	NA	TRBJ1-1	14	TRBV5-1	CASSLLQGYTEAFF	TGCGCCAGCAGCTTACTACAGGGTTACACTGAAGCTTTCTTT
once	TRBD1	TRBJ2-5	14	TRBV28	CASSPTGLRETQYF	TGTGCCAGCAGCCCGACAGGGTTGAGGGAGACCCAGTACTTC
few	NA	TRBJ2-7	12	TRBV29-1	CSVETGRREQYF	TGCAGCGTTGAAACTGGCCGCCGCGAGCAGTACTTC
few	NA	TRBJ1-5	16	TRBV5-6	CASSSLGGPSNQPQHF	TGTGCCAGCAGCTCCCTCGGCGGACCTAGCAATCAGCCCCAGCATTTT
few	TRBD1	TRBJ1-2	17	TRBV5-4	CASSWDTGTGGSGGYTF	TGTGCCAGCAGCTGGGATACCGGGACAGGGGGATCGGGCGGCTACACCTTC
NA	NA	TRBJ2-3	11	TRBV20-1	CSVYRTDTQYF	TGCAGTGTCTACCGCACAGATACGCAGTATTTT
few	TRBD2	TRBJ2-7	15	TRBV14	CASSQVAGVFREQYF	TGTGCCAGCAGCCAGGTAGCGGGAGTATTCCGCGAGCAGTACTTC
NA	TRBD1	TRBJ2-7	14	TRBV15	CAIVQGTGRGEQYF	TGTGCCATAGTACAGGGGACAGGGCGAGGCGAGCAGTACTTC
NA	NA	TRBJ2-5	13	TRBV7-9	CASSTIREETQYF	TGTGCCAGCAGCACCATACGGGAAGAGACCCAGTACTTC
few	NA	TRBJ2-6	15	TRBV11-2	CASRNRVTGANVLTF	TGTGCCAGCAGGAACAGGGTGACCGGGGCCAACGTCCTGACTTTC
many	TRBD1	TRBJ1-1	15	TRBV7-9	CASSLLGTGTYQAFF	TGTGCCAGCAGCTTACTCGGGACAGGGACTTACCAAGCTTTCTTT
once	NA	TRBJ2-1	16	TRBV23-1	CASSPWAGSSYNEQFF	TGCGCCAGCAGTCCCTGGGCAGGGAGCTCCTACAATGAGCAGTTCTTC
NA	NA	TRBJ1-5	12	TRBV30	CAWRPAVGPQHF	TGTGCCTGGAGGCCGGCCGTGGGGCCCCAGCATTTT
NA	NA	TRBJ2-3	15	TRBV7-6	CASSPREGRGDTQYF	TGTGCCAGCAGCCCACGTGAAGGCCGCGGGGATACGCAGTATTTT
few	TRBD2	TRBJ2-1	16	TRBV30	CAWSGSGGTYLREQFF	TGTGCCTGGAGTGGCAGCGGGGGGACCTACCTACGTGAGCAGTTCTTC
NA	NA	TRBJ1-1	13	TRBV29-1	CSVEEQGNTEAFF	TGCAGCGTTGAAGAACAGGGTAACACTGAAGCTTTCTTT
few	TRBD2	TRBJ2-7	14	TRBV5-1	CASSFLAESYEQYF	TGCGCCAGCAGCTTTCTAGCGGAAAGCTACGAGCAGTACTTC
few	NA	TRBJ2-4	14	TRBV5-4	CASSLAGRGNIQYF	TGTGCCAGCAGCTTGGCAGGGAGGGGGAACATTCAGTACTTC
many	NA	TRBJ2-1	15	TRBV7-7	CASSSLGSSYNEQFF	TGTGCCAGCAGCTCCTTGGGGAGCTCCTACAATGAGCAGTTCTTC